The subject of this entry is one T cell receptor beta chain. Its antigen is currently unknown. Data came from immunoSEQ multiplex PCR; TCRdb stores just in-frame clones and leaves some out. The repertoire has 100,000 to 150,000 clones, 85% to 90% of them found once; the top ten carry 1.5% to 2%. These data originate in a study of cytomegalovirus exposure and HLA in healthy donors. Separation from the roughly 600-subject first cohort characterized the roughly 120-subject validation cohort, to which the donors belonged. The V segment lost 6 bases and the J segment 2 bases; nucleotides outside the gene matches: 4. Germline assignment: CDR1 MNHEY and CDR2 SVGAGI. The CDR3 covers 14 residues. Study-level points and caveats: It was around 160 TCR beta chains that were listed as cytomegalovirus-associated. Confirmation in vitro established that three CMV-associated chains were specific for CMV antigens. Rare TCR sequences dominated, though some public TCRs recurred in many donors.

Sequenced: PBMCs. The TCR sequence derives from a woman in her late teens or twenties in good health and CMV-seronegative. The gene calls are TRBV6-5 and TRBJ1-2; 9 bases fit TRBD1. The CDR3 DNA follows: TGTGCCAGCAGACCGACAGGGGGAAACTATGGCTACACCTTC. Translation: CASRPTGGNYGYTF.